Listed here are 21 T cell receptor beta chains from one sample, sequenced in a study of cytomegalovirus exposure and HLA in healthy donors. Primers: 60 Vbeta forward and 13 Jbeta reverse. Measured with immunoSEQ multiplex PCR; TCRdb has only the in-frame clones, and not every one. The sample yields roughly 100,000 clones, 69% seen once. The sample taken for sequencing was PBMCs. These receptors were collected from a man aged 30-40 years in good health and CMV-seronegative.

This clone has a handful of counts. This chain connects TRBV4-3 to TRBJ2-7; 13 bases fit TRBD2. Germline values: CDR1 LGHNA, CDR2 YSLEER. This CDR3 has 16 amino acids. The V segment lost 8 bases and the J segment 0 bases; nucleotides outside the gene matches: 7. The CDR3 here is CASSRTSGGSSYEQYF. The CDR3 nucleotides read TGCGCCAGCTCCCGGACTAGCGGGGGTAGCTCCTACGAGCAGTACTTC.

This sequence joins TRBV6-1 and TRBJ1-5; D perhaps matches TRBD1 (6 bases). V lost 6 bases to trimming and J lost 5 bases, with 14 bases between them. The CDR3 covers 14 residues. CDR1 is MNHNS and CDR2 is SASEGT in the germline V gene. CDR3 bases: TGTGCCAGCAGCAAAGGGGGACCCCATCAGCCCCAGCATTTT. Protein sequence: CASSKGGPHQPQHF.

This chain's CDR3 is CASSLVQGQETQYF. CDR3 coding DNA: TGTGCCAGCAGCTTAGTGCAGGGACAAGAGACCCAGTACTTC. The chain joins TRBV11-3 to TRBJ2-5; D is perhaps TRBD1 (5 bases). V was shortened by 1 base and J by 2 bases, with 8 bases between the two germline ends. This CDR3 comprises 14 residues. CDR1 and CDR2 from the germline V gene are SGHNT and YENEEA.

This sequence joins TRBV7-2 and TRBJ2-7; TRBD2 matches 8 bases. The V gene's germline CDR1 is SGHTA and CDR2 FQGNSA. V lost 3 bases, J lost 2 bases, and 6 bases stayed unmatched. CDR3 length equals 15 residues. The CDR3 reads CASSFTGGPAYEQYF. CDR3 DNA: TGTGCCAGCAGCTTTACGGGAGGGCCGGCCTACGAGCAGTACTTC.

J is TRBJ2-3 and V is TRBV15, with TRBD1 as a possible D gene (6 bases). Germline CDR1 is LNHNV and CDR2 is YYDKDF (reference sequence). This CDR3 comprises 15 residues. Trimming pared 5 bases from V and 0 bases from J, leaving 12 bases between. CDR3: CATSVSGTSTDTQYF. The CDR3 DNA is TGTGCCACCAGCGTTTCCGGGACAAGCACAGATACGCAGTATTTT.

This clone was counted only a few times. The chain couples TRBV5-5 to TRBJ2-7; the D gene is possibly TRBD1 (6 bases). Looked up from germline, CDR1 is SGHKS and CDR2 is YYEKEE (reference sequence). CDR3 length: 13 amino acids. V gave up 1 base and J gave up 3 bases, with 8 bases separating them. The CDR3 spells CASSLTGYYEQYF. The CDR3 nucleotides read TGTGCCAGCAGCTTGACAGGGTACTACGAGCAGTACTTC.

This clone turned up a few times. The chain links TRBV5-8 to TRBJ2-7; D is perhaps TRBD1 (7 bases). V was trimmed by 7 bases and J by 6 bases, leaving 29 bases between them. The CDR3 is made up of 17 amino acids. Germline loops: CDR1 SGHTS, CDR2 YDEGEE. CDR3 sequence: CASYRGNRLGMKVEQYF. DNA for the CDR3: TGTGCCAGCTACAGGGGCAATAGACTAGGGATGAAGGTCGAGCAGTACTTC.

V usage is TRBV19 and J usage is TRBJ1-2; TRBD1 matches at 10 bases. J lost 0 bases, V lost 6 bases, and 1 base had no gene match. The germline CDR1 and CDR2 sequences are LNHDA and SQIVND (reference sequence). CDR3 length equals 14 residues. The CDR3 coding sequence is TGTGCCAGTAGGGGGACAGGGGCTAACTATGGCTACACCTTC. Its protein is CASRGTGANYGYTF.

A few counts support this clone. The chain couples TRBV13 to TRBJ2-1; 8 bases match TRBD2. CDR1 and CDR2 (germline): PRHDT, FYEKMQ (reference sequence). CDR3 size: 17 residues. J gave up 6 bases and V 5 bases, and 15 bases lay outside the gene matches. The chain's CDR3 is CASSPESGGGKVNEQFF. The CDR3 bases are TGTGCCAGCAGCCCGGAGTCGGGAGGGGGTAAAGTCAATGAGCAGTTCTTC.

This chain links TRBV5-8 with TRBJ2-7; TRBD2 matches 7 bases. The CDR3 totals 16 residues. Unmatched junction bases numbered 14, after V lost 6 bases and J lost 2 bases. Germline V gene data show CDR1 as SGHTS and CDR2 as YDEGEE. The CDR3 region has the DNA TGTGCCAGCACCGCCCGGTTTGGGGCGGGGGCCTACGAGCAGTACTTC. Residues: CASTARFGAGAYEQYF.

The chain combines TRBV5-1 with TRBJ1-1, with 8 nucleotides matching TRBD1. V shed 3 bases and J 6 bases; nucleotides not matched to a gene: 7. CDR1 is SGHRS and CDR2 is YFSETQ in the germline V gene. This CDR3 region has 14 residues. The CDR3 DNA reads TGCGCCAGCAGCTCTCAGGGACAGGCTTCTGAAGCTTTCTTT. Translation: CASSSQGQASEAFF. The variable domain in full, with the rest retrieved from reference TRBV5-1 and TRBJ1-1, is KAGVTQTPRYLIKTRGQQVTLSCSPISGHRSVSWYQQTPGQGLQFLFEYFSETQRNKGNFPGRFSGRQFSNSRSEMNVSTLELGDSALYLCASSSQGQASEAFFGQGTRLTVV.

The chain is built from TRBV28 and TRBJ2-5; possible D gene TRBD1, 6 bases. V lost 3 bases and J 4 bases, leaving 15 bases between the germline ends. In germline, CDR1 is MDHEN, CDR2 SYDVKM. This CDR3 comprises 15 residues. The CDR3 sequence: CASSFLPTGGETQYF. Here the CDR3 DNA reads TGTGCCAGCAGTTTCCTCCCGACAGGCGGAGAGACCCAGTACTTC. The whole variable domain, filled in from reference TRBV28 and TRBJ2-5, reads DVKVTQSSRYLVKRTGEKVFLECVQDMDHENMFWYRQDPGLGLRLIYFSYDVKMKEKGDIPEGYSVSREKKERFSLILESASTNQTSMYLCASSFLPTGGETQYFGPGTRLLVL.

The V call is TRBV2, the J call TRBJ2-5; 13 bases fit TRBD2. The CDR3 sequence is 15 residues long. The germline gives CDR1 SNHLY, CDR2 FYNNEI. V shed 6 bases, J shed 5 bases, and the junction held 6 bases outside the gene matches. The DNA of the CDR3 is TGTGCCAGCAGAAGGACTAGCGGGAGAGCGGAGACCCAGTACTTC. Its protein product is CASRRTSGRAETQYF.

The chain is built from TRBV6-5 and TRBJ1-2, with a possible D match to TRBD1 (6 bases). This CDR3 region has 13 residues. Germline CDR1 and CDR2: MNHEY and SVGAGI. V lost 5 bases to trimming and J lost 4 bases, with 11 bases between them. The DNA for the CDR3 is TGTGCCAGCAGTGAGCGGACAGTCTATGGCTACACCTTC. Translating it yields CASSERTVYGYTF.

The chain joins TRBV9 to TRBJ2-3, with 11 positions matching TRBD2. Losses at the gene ends were 4 bases for V and 1 base for J; bases not matched to a gene: 5. The CDR3 extends over 16 amino acids. The germline V gene encodes CDR1 SGDLS and CDR2 YYNGEE. The CDR3 sequence: CASSPIAGGRTDTQYF. The CDR3 nucleotides read TGTGCCAGCAGCCCCATAGCGGGAGGGCGCACAGATACGCAGTATTTT.

The chain is built from TRBV28 and TRBJ1-2, with unresolved D. The CDR3 has 14 amino acids. Trimming removed 2 bases from V and 7 bases from J, with 14 bases in between. The germline gives CDR1 MDHEN, CDR2 SYDVKM. The CDR3 loop reads CASSLEDRRLGYTF. DNA for the CDR3: TGTGCCAGCAGTTTAGAGGATCGACGTCTTGGCTACACCTTC.

The gene calls are TRBV19 and TRBJ1-6; tentative D call: TRBD1 (5 bases). V gave up 4 bases and J gave up 7 bases, with 11 bases separating them. From germline, CDR1 is LNHDA and CDR2 SQIVND (reference sequence). This CDR3 has 14 amino acids. CDR3 nucleotide sequence: TGTGCCAGTAGTACCCAGGGTGAGAATTCACCCCTCCACTTT. Translated: CASSTQGENSPLHF.

This clone was counted a few times. The V and J genes are TRBV5-1 and TRBJ1-5; D remains ambiguous. V lost 0 bases and J 0 bases, leaving 7 bases between the germline ends. Germline V CDR1 and CDR2: SGHRS, YFSETQ. The length of the CDR3 is 15 residues. CDR3 nucleotide sequence: TGCGCCAGCAGCTTGGACGGTTATAGCAATCAGCCCCAGCATTTT. It codes for CASSLDGYSNQPQHF. The variable domain in full, with the rest retrieved from reference TRBV5-1 and TRBJ1-5, is KAGVTQTPRYLIKTRGQQVTLSCSPISGHRSVSWYQQTPGQGLQFLFEYFSETQRNKGNFPGRFSGRQFSNSRSEMNVSTLELGDSALYLCASSLDGYSNQPQHFGDGTRLSIL.

This chain joins TRBV5-4 and TRBJ1-5; D uncertain. The CDR3 is made up of 16 amino acids. The ends were cut back, 0 bases at V and 5 bases at J, with 15 bases in the middle. Germline lookup yields CDR1 SGHNT and CDR2 YYREEE (reference sequence). The CDR3 is CASSLEYSGLDQPQHF. CDR3 nucleotide sequence: TGTGCCAGCAGCTTGGAGTACAGTGGACTGGATCAGCCCCAGCATTTT.

This chain connects TRBV9 to TRBJ1-4; D might be TRBD1 (5 bases). This CDR3 spans 15 amino acids. V lost 0 bases to trimming and J lost 5 bases, with 11 bases between them. Germline V gene lookup returns CDR1 SGDLS and CDR2 YYNGEE. The CDR3 DNA sequence: TGTGCCAGCAGCGTAGCCGGGACTCAAAATGAAAAACTGTTTTTT. Protein sequence: CASSVAGTQNEKLFF.

The V and J genes are TRBV28 and TRBJ1-5; a weak D match, TRBD1 (5 bases). The CDR3 length is 15 residues. V gave up 2 bases and J gave up 3 bases, with 11 bases separating them. CDR1 and CDR2 (germline): MDHEN, SYDVKM. The CDR3 DNA follows: TGTGCCAGCAGTTTAGACAGTCAATCCAATCAGCCCCAGCATTTT. It translates to CASSLDSQSNQPQHF. Full variable domain (outside the CDR3, taken from reference TRBV28 and TRBJ1-5): DVKVTQSSRYLVKRTGEKVFLECVQDMDHENMFWYRQDPGLGLRLIYFSYDVKMKEKGDIPEGYSVSREKKERFSLILESASTNQTSMYLCASSLDSQSNQPQHFGDGTRLSIL.